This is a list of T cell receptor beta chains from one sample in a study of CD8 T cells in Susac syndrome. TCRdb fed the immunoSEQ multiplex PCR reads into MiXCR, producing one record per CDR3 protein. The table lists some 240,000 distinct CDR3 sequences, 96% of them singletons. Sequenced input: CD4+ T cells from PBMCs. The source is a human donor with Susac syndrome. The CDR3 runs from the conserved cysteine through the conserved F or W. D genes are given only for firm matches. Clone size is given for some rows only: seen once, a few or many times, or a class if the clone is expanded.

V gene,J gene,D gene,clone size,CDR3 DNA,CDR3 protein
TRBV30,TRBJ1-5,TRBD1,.,TGTGCCTGGAGTGCGGACAGGGGGGGGTATAGCAATCAGCCCCAGCATTTT,CAWSADRGGYSNQPQHF
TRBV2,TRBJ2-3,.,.,TGTGCCAGCAGTGAAGAGAACACAGATACGCAGTATTTT,CASSEENTDTQYF
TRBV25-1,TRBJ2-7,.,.,TGTGCCAGCAGTTACGTCTACGAGCAGTACTTC,CASSYVYEQYF
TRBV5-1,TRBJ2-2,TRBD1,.,TGCGCCAGCAGCCAACAGGGGCAAGGCGGGGAGCTGTTTTTT,CASSQQGQGGELFF
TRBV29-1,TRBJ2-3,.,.,TGCACCGGAAGCACAGATACGCAGTATTTT,CTGSTDTQYF
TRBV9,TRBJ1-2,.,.,TGTGCCAGCAGCCCTCAAGGCGATAACTATGGCTACACCTTC,CASSPQGDNYGYTF
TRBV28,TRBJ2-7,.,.,TGTGCCAGCAGTTTAATCTCCTACGAGCAGTACTTC,CASSLISYEQYF
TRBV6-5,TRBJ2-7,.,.,TGTGCCAGCAGTTACTCCGATCCCCCCTACGAGCAGTACTTC,CASSYSDPPYEQYF
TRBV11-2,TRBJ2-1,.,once,TGTGCCAGCAGCACCCGATTCCTCTCCTACAATGAGCAGTTCTTC,CASSTRFLSYNEQFF
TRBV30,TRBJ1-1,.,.,TGTGCCTGGAGTGGAGGACAACGCGCTGAAGCTTTCTTT,CAWSGGQRAEAFF
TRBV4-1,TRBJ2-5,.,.,TGCGCCAGCAGCCGGACGATACGGGGAGAGACCCAGTACTTC,CASSRTIRGETQYF
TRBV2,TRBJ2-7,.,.,TGTGCCAGCAGTGAAGGGGACGGGATTGTTGAGTCCTACGAGCAGTACTTC,CASSEGDGIVESYEQYF
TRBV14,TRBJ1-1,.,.,TGTGCCAGCAGCCATTCCCGGGGGAGGGCGACTGAAGCTTTCTTT,CASSHSRGRATEAFF
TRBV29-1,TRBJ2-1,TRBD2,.,TGCAGCGTTGTGCGACTAGCGGGATACAATGAGCAGTTCTTC,CSVVRLAGYNEQFF
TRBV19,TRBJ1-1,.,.,TGTGCCAGCAACATTTTTGAAGCTTTCTTT,CASNIFEAFF
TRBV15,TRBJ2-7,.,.,TGTGCCACCAGCAAGCCTCTCCGGAGGGGGTCGGGGGAGCAGTACTTC,CATSKPLRRGSGEQYF
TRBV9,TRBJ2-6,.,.,TGTGCCAGCAGCGTAGTTACCTCTGGGGCCAACGTCCTGACTTTC,CASSVVTSGANVLTF
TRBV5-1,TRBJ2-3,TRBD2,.,TGCGCCAGCTGCAGATCCCCGGGACTAGTGGCAGATACGCAGTATTTT,CASCRSPGLVADTQYF
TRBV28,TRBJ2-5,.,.,TGTGCCAGCAGTTTCCAAGGGACCCGGGAGACCCAGTACTTC,CASSFQGTRETQYF
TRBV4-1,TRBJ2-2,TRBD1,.,TGCGCCAGCAGCCAAGGGACAGGGCTTGCGAACACCGGGGAGCTGTTTTTT,CASSQGTGLANTGELFF
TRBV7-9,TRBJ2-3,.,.,TGTGCCAGCGAACGCTTGAGGGCAGATACGCAGTATTTT,CASERLRADTQYF
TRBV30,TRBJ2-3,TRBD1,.,TGTGCCTTGAGGACAGGGCCCACAGATACGCAGTATTTT,CALRTGPTDTQYF
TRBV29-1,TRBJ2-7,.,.,TGCAGCGTGGCCCGCACACCAACCTACGAGCAGTACTTC,CSVARTPTYEQYF
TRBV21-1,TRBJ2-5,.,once,TGTGCCAGCGGTCAACAGCTTCAAGAGACCCAGTACTTC,CASGQQLQETQYF
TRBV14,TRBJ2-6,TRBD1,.,TGTGCCAGCAGCAACTACAGGGGCCGGGACTCTGGGGCCAACGTCCTGACTTTC,CASSNYRGRDSGANVLTF
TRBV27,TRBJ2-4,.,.,TGTGCCAGCAGTTTAGGGTTGGGGGGCCAAAACATTCAGTACTTC,CASSLGLGGQNIQYF
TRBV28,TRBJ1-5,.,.,TGTGCCAGCGGGAGTAGCAATCAGCCCCAGCATTTT,CASGSSNQPQHF
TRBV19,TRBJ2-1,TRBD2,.,TGTGCCACCACGACCTCAGCGGGAGGTTATCACGAGCAGTTCTTC,CATTTSAGGYHEQFF
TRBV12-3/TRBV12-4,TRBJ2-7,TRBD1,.,TGTGCCAGCAGTCCGACAGGGGACGGGCGGTACGAGCAGTACTTC,CASSPTGDGRYEQYF
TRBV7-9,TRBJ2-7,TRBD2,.,TGTGCCAGCAGCTCGTTTTACGGGAGGGCCTTCTACGAGCAGTACTTC,CASSSFYGRAFYEQYF
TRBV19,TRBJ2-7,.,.,TGTGCCAGTAGTTACGACAGTTCCTACGAGCAGTACTTC,CASSYDSSYEQYF
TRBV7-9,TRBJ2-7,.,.,TGTGCCAGCAGCTTAGGGAGACCAGGCTCCTACGAGCAGTACTTC,CASSLGRPGSYEQYF
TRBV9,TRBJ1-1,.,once,TGTGCCAGCAGCGTAGTTACAGGCATGAACACTGAAGCTTTCTTT,CASSVVTGMNTEAFF
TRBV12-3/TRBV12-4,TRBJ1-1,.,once,TGTGCCAGCAGTTTCAACCCTGTGAACACTGAAGCTTTCTTT,CASSFNPVNTEAFF
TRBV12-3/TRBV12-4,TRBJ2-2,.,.,TGTGCCAGCGTCCGGCAAACTAACACCGGGGAGCTGTTTTTT,CASVRQTNTGELFF
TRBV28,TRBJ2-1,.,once,TGTGCCAGCAGTTTAGAGACAGTGAATGAGCAGTTCTTC,CASSLETVNEQFF
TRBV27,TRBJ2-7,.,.,TGTGCCAGCAGTCCATGGACTGCGCCCTACGAGCAGTACTTC,CASSPWTAPYEQYF
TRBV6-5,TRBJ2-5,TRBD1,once,TGTGCCAGCAGGAGGACAGGGGGCCATCAGACCCAGTACTTC,CASRRTGGHQTQYF
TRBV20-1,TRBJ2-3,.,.,TGCAGTGCTAGAGACGGCGGGCTCACAGATACGCAGTATTTT,CSARDGGLTDTQYF
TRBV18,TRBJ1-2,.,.,TGTGCCAGCTCACCAACGGGGGGTCAATGGGCTAACTATGGCTACACCTTC,CASSPTGGQWANYGYTF
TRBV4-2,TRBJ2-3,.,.,TGTGCCAGCAGCCAAGAGTATTTCGGCGGGCGGGGCACAGATACGCAGTATTTT,CASSQEYFGGRGTDTQYF
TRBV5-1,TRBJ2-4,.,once,TGCGCCAGCAGCTTGTTGGGCGCGAACATTCAGTACTTC,CASSLLGANIQYF
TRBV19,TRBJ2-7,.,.,TGTGCCAGTAGCCGAGCAGCGGACAAATTAAGCTCCTACGAGCAGTACTTC,CASSRAADKLSSYEQYF
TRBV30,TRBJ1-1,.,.,TGTGCCTGGATCAACGGCTGGGGGAATGAAGCTTTCTTT,CAWINGWGNEAFF
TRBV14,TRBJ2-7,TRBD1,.,TGTGCCAGCAGCTACAATAGACAGGGTCATGGCGAGCAGTACTTC,CASSYNRQGHGEQYF
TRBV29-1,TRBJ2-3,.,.,TGCAGCGGCGACACATTTCCCGCAGATACGCAGTATTTT,CSGDTFPADTQYF
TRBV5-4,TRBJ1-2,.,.,TGTGCCAGCAGCCCAGGGACGAAGTTCTATGGCTACACCTTC,CASSPGTKFYGYTF
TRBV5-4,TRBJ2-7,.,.,TGTGCCAGCAGCTTGGTGGGCGACCCGTACGAGCAGTACTTC,CASSLVGDPYEQYF
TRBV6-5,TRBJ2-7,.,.,TGTGCCAGCAGTTACTCGGCGGGCCGCTACGAGCAGTACTTC,CASSYSAGRYEQYF
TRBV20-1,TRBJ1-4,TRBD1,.,TGCAGTGCCAAAATACCGGGACAGGGGGAAAAACTGTTTTTT,CSAKIPGQGEKLFF
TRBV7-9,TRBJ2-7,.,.,TGTGCCAGCAGCTCCCTCGACTGGGGGAGAGACGAGCAGTACTTC,CASSSLDWGRDEQYF
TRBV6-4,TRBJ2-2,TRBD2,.,TGTGCCAGCTGTCTAGCGGAGAACACCGGGGAGCTGTTTTTT,CASCLAENTGELFF
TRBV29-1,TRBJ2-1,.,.,TGCAGCGTTGCCGCCGGACTCGCCCAATTTGAGCAGTTCTTC,CSVAAGLAQFEQFF
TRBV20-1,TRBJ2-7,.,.,TGCAGTGCTATAGCCGGATTCTCCTACGAGCAGTACTTC,CSAIAGFSYEQYF
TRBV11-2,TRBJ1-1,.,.,TGTGCCAGCAGCTTATCGGTAAGATCGGAGGGTTTCTTT,CASSLSVRSEGFF
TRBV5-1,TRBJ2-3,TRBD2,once,TGCGCCAGCAGCGAAAAGGGGCCAACTAGCGGGACAGATACGCAGTATTTT,CASSEKGPTSGTDTQYF
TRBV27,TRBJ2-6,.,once,TGTGCCAGCAGTATCATCTCTGGGGCCAACGTCCTGATTTTC,CASSIISGANVLIF
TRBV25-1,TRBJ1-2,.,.,TGTGCCAGCAGTGAATGGATAAACTATGGCTACACCTTC,CASSEWINYGYTF